The clone carrying this TCR beta chain was observed once. What it recognizes is unknown. After removal of 3 bases from V and 6 bases from J, the junction contained 7 bases not matched to a gene. There are 14 residues in the CDR3. CDR1 is LNHDA, CDR2 SQIVND, per germline (reference sequence). The sample originates from a study of shared clonotypes between healthy human individuals. Sequenced by immunoSEQ multiplex PCR; TCRdb stores in-frame clones only, minus some. The profile shows a few million clones, roughly 90% of them singletons. Study-wide findings and caveats: Across a few donors, naive CD4 shared around 5.3%, naive CD8 more than 3%, memory CD4 about 2.4%, memory CD8 0.4% to 0.5%. Investigators expected sequencing depth to affect clonotype sharing among donors.

This TCR came from a man aged 18 to 30 in good health. Some clones in this sample may be carry-over from other donors' samples. Sequenced input: naive CD4+ T cells from PBMCs. Subset meaning: CD45RA+ positively selected. The chain links TRBV19 to TRBJ2-7; 8 bases are a match to TRBD2. The CDR3 nucleotides read TGTGCCAGTAGTATCCCGGGACTAGTCACCGAGCAGTACTTC. Its protein is CASSIPGLVTEQYF.